The clone carrying this TCR beta chain is labeled as medium-sized. The data are from a study of cytomegalovirus exposure and HLA in healthy donors. Vbeta (60) and Jbeta (13) primers were used in the PCR. Profiled with immunoSEQ multiplex PCR; TCRdb holds only in-frame clones, not every one. The data hold 55,000 to 75,000 clones, with under 80% observed a single time. The V gene end was trimmed by 3 bases and the J gene end by 0 bases; junction bases not matched to a gene: 0. This CDR3 comprises 15 residues. Germline CDR1 reads MRHNA; CDR2 reads SNTAGT. The chain links TRBV6-4 to TRBJ2-3; TRBD1 agrees at 10 bases. Source material: PBMCs. The receptor's source is a man aged 30 to 39 in good health and CMV-seropositive. CDR3 bases: TGTGCCAGCAGTGAGGACAGGGGGAGCACAGATACGCAGTATTTT. Translated: CASSEDRGSTDTQYF.